The clone carrying this T cell receptor beta chain was found a few times. What it recognizes is unknown. These data originate in a study of beta chain features in type 1 diabetes. Study-wide results and caveats: Patients and controls would share equally any PCR tilt toward shorter templates.

V gave up 2 bases and J gave up 1 base, with 11 bases separating them. The CDR3 runs to 16 residues. CDR1 is ENHRY, CDR2 SYGVKD, per germline. Expressed TCRB transcripts got sequenced, as all isolated RNA was reverse transcribed. TCRdb keeps only in-frame clones here, not all; method: immunoSEQ multiplex PCR. The table shows about 320,000 clones, with about 14% occurring only once. This receptor was obtained from a man aged 25 to 40 in good health. The rearrangement uses TRBV10-3 and TRBJ2-2, with TRBD2 as a possible D gene (6 bases). Input material: central memory CD4+ T cells from blood. The CDR3 is CAISEGGKVNTGELFF. The CDR3 bases are TGTGCCATCAGTGAGGGCGGGAAGGTGAACACCGGGGAGCTGTTTTTT.